The T cell receptor beta chain under discussion was sequenced for a study of blood T cell repertoires in COVID-19. In terms of age and location, participants ranged from about 18 to 89 years and lived in about two dozen US areas. Participant reports of clinical history set cohort assignment. People in the exposed group encountered a COVID-19 case within 2 weeks before entering the study. V shed 5 bases and J shed 0 bases, with 8 bases lying between them. The CDR3 is made up of 13 amino acids. The germline V gene has CDR1 SGHNT and CDR2 YYREEE (reference sequence). TCRdb's copy holds only in-frame clones and misses some; the assay was immunoSEQ multiplex PCR. The table shows around 400,000 clones, with around nine tenths occurring only once.

The gene calls are TRBV5-4 and TRBJ1-1; D call uncertain. The receptor comes from a woman between 18 and 30 years old who had been exposed to COVID-19. The specimen sequenced was PBMCs or T cells enriched from blood (not recorded which). The CDR3 DNA follows: TGTGCCAGCAGGTGGGCATTGAACACTGAAGCTTTCTTT. The encoded protein is CASRWALNTEAFF. Full variable domain (remainder filled in from reference TRBV5-4 and TRBJ1-1): ETGVTQSPTHLIKTRGQQVTLRCSSQSGHNTVSWYQQALGQGPQFIFQYYREEENGRGNFPPRFSGLQFPNYSSELNVNALELDDSALYLCASRWALNTEAFFGQGTRLTVV.